Shown below are 23 T cell receptor beta chains from a single sample sequenced in a study of cytotoxic CD8 clonotypes in ibrutinib-treated CLL. Libraries were prepared by immunoSEQ multiplex PCR; TCRdb keeps only in-frame clonotypes and omits some of them. The table lists 300,000 to 400,000 clones, 60% to 80% of them singletons. Sequenced here: PBMCs, sampled after 36 months of ibrutinib treatment. The receptors shown here come from a human donor with chronic lymphocytic leukemia.

This chain links TRBV27 with TRBJ2-2; 8 bases match TRBD2. V trimming: 5 bases; J trimming: 5 bases; junction bases outside the gene matches: 7. Germline V gene sequence: CDR1 MNHEY, CDR2 SMNVEV (reference sequence). The CDR3 covers 15 residues. The CDR3 reads CASSLSGRVTGELFF. CDR3 sequence (DNA): TGTGCCAGCAGTCTCAGCGGGAGAGTTACCGGGGAGCTGTTTTTT.

The chain uses TRBV5-1 and TRBJ1-3; no reliable D call. Germline-derived CDR1 and CDR2 are SGHRS and YFSETQ. Between the trimmed V and J ends, which lost 1 base and 0 bases, there was a span of 5 bases. This CDR3 is built from 14 residues. The DNA for the CDR3 is TGCGCCAGCAGCTTGCATGACTCTGGAAACACCATATATTTT. This encodes CASSLHDSGNTIYF. The variable domain in full, with the rest retrieved from reference TRBV5-1 and TRBJ1-3, is KAGVTQTPRYLIKTRGQQVTLSCSPISGHRSVSWYQQTPGQGLQFLFEYFSETQRNKGNFPGRFSGRQFSNSRSEMNVSTLELGDSALYLCASSLHDSGNTIYFGEGSWLTVV.

The V and J genes are TRBV10-3 and TRBJ2-7; 10 bases fit TRBD1. The germline V gene encodes CDR1 ENHRY and CDR2 SYGVKD. This CDR3 spans 13 amino acids. The V and J ends lost 8 bases and 6 bases, in that order; junction bases with no gene match: 7. The CDR3 DNA sequence: TGTGCCATCCCAGGACAGGGGGGCGTCGAGCAGTACTTC. Protein product: CAIPGQGGVEQYF.

This sequence joins TRBV10-3 and TRBJ2-7; 7 nucleotides agree with TRBD1. V trimming: 2 bases; J trimming: 0 bases; junction bases outside the gene matches: 7. Germline V gene data show CDR1 as ENHRY and CDR2 as SYGVKD. The CDR3 has 16 amino acids. The CDR3, as DNA: TGTGCCATCAGTGAGAGGGGGCAGGGGCGCTCCTACGAGCAGTACTTC. Protein sequence: CAISERGQGRSYEQYF.

This clone was seen a handful of times. The chain links TRBV7-9 to TRBJ2-5; 15 nucleotides align to TRBD2. J gave up 4 bases and V 5 bases, and 2 bases lay outside the gene matches. The CDR3 is 15 amino acids. Germline lookup yields CDR1 SEHNR and CDR2 FQNEAQ (reference sequence). In DNA form, the CDR3 reads TGTGCCAGCAGCCGGGGACTAGCGGGAGGAGAGACCCAGTACTTC. Amino acids: CASSRGLAGGETQYF.

V is TRBV28 and J is TRBJ2-1; D ambiguous. Between the trimmed V and J ends, which lost 2 bases and 3 bases, there was a span of 20 bases. Germline V lookup: CDR1 MDHEN, CDR2 SYDVKM. CDR3 length: 18 residues. CDR3 residues: CASSLLTALRLNYNEQFF. CDR3 nucleotide sequence: TGTGCCAGCAGTTTACTTACCGCTCTCCGGCTGAACTACAATGAGCAGTTCTTC.

The chain uses TRBV10-3 and TRBJ2-3, with D tentatively TRBD1 or TRBD2 (5 bases each). Germline CDR1 reads ENHRY; CDR2 reads SYGVKD. V lost 4 bases, J lost 0 bases, and 14 bases lay in between. There are 16 residues in the CDR3. CDR3 loop: CAISGWGRVSTDTQYF. CDR3 in DNA: TGTGCCATCAGTGGATGGGGACGTGTTAGCACAGATACGCAGTATTTT.

The chain recombines TRBV5-1 with TRBJ2-2; D ambiguous. Germline assignment: CDR1 SGHRS and CDR2 YFSETQ. CDR3 length equals 15 residues. Trimming left V 1 base short and J 4 bases short, with 11 bases between. The CDR3 spells CASSLYRKITGELFF. CDR3 sequence (DNA): TGCGCCAGCAGCTTGTATAGGAAGATCACCGGGGAGCTGTTTTTT. The full variable domain, its missing parts supplied by reference TRBV5-1 and TRBJ2-2, is KAGVTQTPRYLIKTRGQQVTLSCSPISGHRSVSWYQQTPGQGLQFLFEYFSETQRNKGNFPGRFSGRQFSNSRSEMNVSTLELGDSALYLCASSLYRKITGELFFGEGSRLTVL.

The CDR3 loop is CASSLGLVSYEQYF. CDR3 in DNA: TGTGCCAGCAGCCTGGGACTAGTCTCCTACGAGCAGTACTTC. The rearrangement joins TRBV7-8 to TRBJ2-7, with 8 nucleotides matching TRBD2. Trimming cost V 5 bases and J 0 bases; bases outside gene matches: 3. Germline assignment: CDR1 SGHVS and CDR2 FQNEAQ. The CDR3 is 14 amino acids.

This chain connects TRBV9 to TRBJ1-2, with a possible D match to TRBD1 (6 bases). The CDR3 covers 17 residues. The germline V gene has CDR1 SGDLS and CDR2 YYNGEE. Trimming cost V 2 bases and J 4 bases, with 21 bases left between them. Written as DNA, the CDR3 is TGTGCCAGCAGCGTGTGGGGGCCGAGGGGGGGCCCCTATGGCTACACCTTC. The encoded protein is CASSVWGPRGGPYGYTF.

The chain links TRBV6-1 to TRBJ2-2; D possibly corresponds to TRBD1 (5 bases). V lost 5 bases and J lost 4, with 11 bases in between. Per the germline V gene, CDR1 is MNHNS and CDR2 is SASEGT. The CDR3 is 14 residues long. CDR3 in DNA: TGTGCCAGCAGTTCAGGGTCTGGCACCGGGGAGCTGTTTTTT. This sequence encodes CASSSGSGTGELFF.

CDR3 residues: CASWFTDTQYF. The CDR3 nucleotides read TGTGCCAGCTGGTTCACAGATACGCAGTATTTT. The chain employs TRBV18 and TRBJ2-3; D remains unclear. Trimming left V 7 bases short and J 2 bases short, with 4 bases between. This CDR3 has 11 residues. From germline, CDR1 is KGHSH and CDR2 LQKENI.

The V and J genes are TRBV10-3 and TRBJ2-7; D is possibly TRBD2 (5 bases). The CDR3 runs to 12 residues. Trimming stripped 10 bases from V and 0 bases from J, with 10 bases between. The V gene's germline CDR1 is ENHRY and CDR2 SYGVKD. CDR3 in DNA: TGTGCCAGCGGGCCAAGCTCCTACGAGCAGTACTTC. Its translation is CASGPSSYEQYF.

Remarks on this clone: A junction boundary mismatches the germline segment, possibly from a read error. The chain couples TRBV29-1 to TRBJ1-1; 7 nucleotides match TRBD1. This CDR3 region has 14 residues. Per germline, CDR1 SQVTM and CDR2 ANQGSEA. The CDR3 region is CSFDREWAKTEAFF. CDR3 DNA: TGCAGCTTTGACAGGGAATGGGCAAAGACTGAAGCTTTCTTT.

This chain joins TRBV28 and TRBJ2-1; TRBD2 matches at 8 bases. Trimming removed 5 bases from V and 5 bases from J; junction bases left unmatched: 8. Germline V gene lookup returns CDR1 MDHEN and CDR2 SYDVKM. This CDR3 has 15 residues. The CDR3 here is CASSPLAGGNNEQFF. CDR3 bases: TGTGCCAGCAGTCCTCTTGCGGGAGGAAACAATGAGCAGTTCTTC.

The chain employs TRBV7-3 and TRBJ2-7, with D tentatively TRBD1 (5 bases). Germline values: CDR1 SGHTA, CDR2 FQGTGA. Between the trimmed V and J ends, which lost 9 bases and 3 bases, there was a span of 12 bases. The CDR3 contains 12 residues. The CDR3 DNA reads as TGTGCCAGAAAGGGCAGGGACTACGAGCAGTACTTC. It is translated as CARKGRDYEQYF.

CDR3 amino acids: CASSVASAQETQYF. In DNA, the CDR3 is TGTGCCAGCAGCGTAGCTAGCGCCCAAGAGACCCAGTACTTC. The chain uses TRBV9 and TRBJ2-5, with D possibly matching TRBD2 (6 bases). V was pared by 0 bases and J by 1 base, with 7 bases between. CDR1 and CDR2 from the germline V gene are SGDLS and YYNGEE. The CDR3 length is 14 residues.

This clone appeared a few times. The genes are TRBV19 and TRBJ2-7; 8 bases are shared with TRBD1. The CDR3 is 14 residues long. Germline CDR1 LNHDA, CDR2 SQIVND (reference sequence). The ends lost 4 bases at V and 5 bases at J; junction bases unmatched: 7. The CDR3 bases are TGTGCCAGTAGTAAGGGACAGGTGGGGAACGAGCAGTACTTC. Its protein product is CASSKGQVGNEQYF.

This sequence joins TRBV13 and TRBJ2-6; 7 nucleotides match TRBD2. J was trimmed by 4 bases and V by 5 bases; bases with no gene match: 8. This CDR3 has 16 residues. CDR1 is PRHDT, CDR2 FYEKMQ, per germline (reference sequence). CDR3: CASSRREGWGANVLTF. Here the CDR3 DNA reads TGTGCCAGCAGCCGAAGGGAGGGATGGGGGGCCAACGTCCTGACTTTC.

The chain links TRBV6-5 to TRBJ1-2; D is unresolved. The CDR3 is 12 amino acids. V gave up 2 bases and J gave up 7 bases, with 8 bases separating them. Per the germline V gene, CDR1 is MNHEY and CDR2 is SVGAGI. CDR3 DNA: TGTGCCAGCAGTTACGATAGGGCTGGCTACACCTTC. This translates into CASSYDRAGYTF.

The chain uses TRBV6-5 and TRBJ1-1, with D unclear. The germline V gene has CDR1 MNHEY and CDR2 SVGAGI. The V and J ends lost 8 bases and 3 bases respectively, with 13 bases between them. This CDR3 region has 13 residues. The CDR3 here is CASGSGPYTEAFF. The CDR3, as DNA: TGTGCCAGCGGTTCCGGTCCATACACTGAAGCTTTCTTT.

The CDR3 reads CASSWRGRGDEQYF. The CDR3 region has the DNA TGTGCCAGCAGTTGGCGGGGGAGAGGCGACGAGCAGTACTTC. The V and J genes are TRBV28 and TRBJ2-7, with TRBD2 matching 7 bases. The ends lost 4 bases at V and 5 bases at J; junction bases unmatched: 8. The CDR3 length is 14 residues. Germline V lookup: CDR1 MDHEN, CDR2 SYDVKM.

The rearrangement joins TRBV6-5 to TRBJ2-3; 8 bases are a match to TRBD2. This CDR3 region has 15 residues. V lost 5 bases, J lost 0 bases, and 4 bases stayed unmatched. Germline values: CDR1 MNHEY, CDR2 SVGAGI. CDR3 loop: CASSIRGGSTDTQYF. The CDR3, as DNA: TGTGCCAGCAGTATCCGCGGGGGGAGCACAGATACGCAGTATTTT.